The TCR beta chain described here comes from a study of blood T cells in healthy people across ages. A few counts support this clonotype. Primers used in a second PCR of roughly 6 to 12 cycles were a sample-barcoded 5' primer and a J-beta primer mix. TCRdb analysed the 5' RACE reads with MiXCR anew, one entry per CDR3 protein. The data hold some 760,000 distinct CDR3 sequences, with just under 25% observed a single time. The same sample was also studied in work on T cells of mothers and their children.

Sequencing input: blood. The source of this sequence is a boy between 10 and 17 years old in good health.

The CDR3 DNA is TGCAGTGCTAGCCAGGGACAGGGAAGTTCCTACGAGCAGTACTTC. Its translation is CSASQGQGSSYEQYF. The J gene is TRBJ2-7, the V gene TRBV20-1, with 9 nucleotides matching TRBD1. This CDR3 is 15 amino acids long. The J segment lost 1 base and the V segment lost 3 bases, leaving 7 bases of the junction unmatched. The germline CDR1 and CDR2 sequences are DFQATT and SNEGSKA (reference sequence).